This T cell receptor (beta chain) is from a study of identical twins (dated by TCRdb to the mid-2010s). Describing the broader study: To test whether fetal clonotypes persist, this study deep-sequenced TCR alpha and beta repertoires from monozygotic twins, from unrelated adults of various ages, and from cord blood. To rule out contamination, replicate twin experiments were performed at different times with different library preparation protocols.

Worth noting for this clonotype: Its antigen remains undetermined. Base-call qualities are not available, and no considerably larger clone is one nucleotide away.

Summary of the overall study and its limitations: Abundant cord blood beta clonotypes carried fewer insertions; young adult naive repertoires showed a weaker similar trend, while memory repertoires showed none. Because the same donors could not be followed over many years, conclusions were based on cross-sectional statistical analysis. In monozygotic twins, out-of-frame TCR alpha sharing was systematically underestimated by recombination models, although the models agreed with sharing between unrelated individuals. Zero-insertion analyses could be partly confounded by invariant T cells such as MAIT and iNKT, though diverse VJ usage argued against such confounding for most clonotypes. Compared with coincidental sharing between unrelated individuals, out-of-frame TCR alpha sequences shared between twins showed an excess of sequences with low generation probability. A weaker excess of twin sharing was found in beta out-of-frame sequences because the signal-to-noise ratio was lowered by fewer shared sequences.

V is cut back by 4 bases and J by 5 bases, with 9 bases in the junction unmatched. The CDR3, from cysteine to phenylalanine, totals 14 residues. Left in the record is the CDR3 DNA by itself, 42 bases read in frame from the first base. CDR1 is given as SQVTM and CDR2 as ANQGSEA, both from the germline V gene. The library was made by 5' RACE. The run used an Illumina HiSeq 2000. A universal primer binding site was introduced by template switching, and a unique molecular identifier was present in the final cDNA, enabling accurate counting of TCR cDNA molecules. First-strand cDNA for TCR alpha and beta chains was synthesized from specific primers in the conserved constant-segment region. To control for contamination, each cDNA library was double barcoded with a SMART-Mk sample barcode plus Illumina barcodes. TruSeq adapter sequences and Illumina sample barcodes were added in two successive PCR steps. The Illumina HiSeq platform was used with custom primers to sequence TCR alpha and beta cDNA libraries. In the original analysis: Raw reads were processed with MiGEC to extract unique molecular identifiers, and MiXCR was used to determine CDR3 positions. Recombination models were inferred per individual with the repgenHMM and IGoR tools using an EM algorithm. Shared clonotype analysis was performed with the tcR package in R, normalizing sharing by the product of cloneset sizes. Out-of-frame nonproductive sequences were analyzed to study raw recombination free of thymic and clonal selection effects. TCRdb passed the public sequencing reads through fastp at Q25 and MiXCR, retaining productive beta sequences. All rows with the same CDR3 protein become a single entry with the most common DNA and genes. The V and J calls reflect TCRdb's pipeline rather than the authors' work. The sample table contains around 570,000 distinct CDR3 sequences; only one count was recorded for 9.5% to 10% of them. The top ten clones comprise approximately 3% of the sample.

All donors were healthy Caucasians. Three pairs of female monozygotic twins, all aged 18 to 29 years, made up the twin cohort. Peripheral blood mononuclear cells were used as the source from which RNA for TCR libraries was isolated. These records were also assigned to another study, of yellow fever vaccine responses in identical twins. The other study reports the following: According to the authors, the vaccine-induced T cell response in identical twins seemed to be partly convergent and partly specific to each individual. The study precisely tracked vaccine-responding T cell clones in identical twins.

Material for sequencing was PBMCs. The V and J genes are TRBV29-1 and TRBJ1-1; TRBD1 lines up with 8 middle nucleotides. The sequence was obtained from a woman aged 18 to 35 in good health. This receptor carries the CDR3 CSVAAGGWRTEAFF. The DNA sequence follows: TGCAGCGTTGCGGCAGGGGGCTGGAGGACTGAAGCTTTCTTT.